This T cell receptor (beta chain) was captured in a study of cytotoxic CD8 clonotypes in ibrutinib-treated CLL. Clones were sequenced by immunoSEQ multiplex PCR, and TCRdb holds only the in-frame ones, with some missing. This sample has about 28,000 clones; roughly 50% occur once, and the top ten carry about 5.4%. Findings of the study overall: Shared public clonotypes were rare, and on treatment they either got smaller or stayed the same.

Only a few counts were recorded for this clone. Its target is not known. The germline gives CDR1 SGHAT, CDR2 FQNNGV. The CDR3 has 14 amino acids. The J segment lost 0 bases and the V segment lost 6 bases, leaving 2 bases of the junction unmatched. The material was PBMCs, obtained before ibrutinib treatment. This rearrangement joins TRBV11-2 to TRBJ2-7, with 10 bases matching TRBD2. This TCR was recovered from a human donor with chronic lymphocytic leukemia. Here the CDR3 reads CASSWTSGSYEQYF. CDR3 bases: TGTGCCAGCAGTTGGACTAGCGGCTCCTACGAGCAGTACTTC.